Listed below are T cell receptor beta chains from one sample, sequenced in a study of T cells in Graves' hyperthyroidism and ophthalmopathy. Via MiXCR, TCRdb re-called the multiplex PCR reads, giving one row per CDR3 protein. Here the sample spans more than 500,000 distinct CDR3 sequences, 46% being singletons. Sample: peripheral blood or thyroid tissue (not recorded which). These receptors originate from an adult woman with Graves' disease, either hyperthyroidism or ophthalmopathy (not recorded which). Each CDR3 is given with its conserved first and last residue. Fields, in order: V gene, D gene, J gene, clone size, CDR3 DNA, CDR3 protein. D genes are given only for firm matches. Clone size, where shown, is once, few, many, or a class for clones that have expanded.

TRBV5-8	-	TRBJ2-5	many	TGTGCCAGCAGCTTGGGCGAACGGGGAGAGACCCAGTACTTC	CASSLGERGETQYF
TRBV9	-	TRBJ1-1	-	TGTGCCAGCAGCGTAGGCAAAGGGACTGAAGCTTTCTTT	CASSVGKGTEAFF
TRBV29-1	-	TRBJ1-3	few	TGCAGCGTTGCACAGGGTAGTCCGGGAAACACCATATATTTT	CSVAQGSPGNTIYF
TRBV29-1	TRBD2	TRBJ2-2	-	TGCAGCGTTGAAGGACTAGCGGCTACCGGGGAGCTGTTTTTT	CSVEGLAATGELFF
TRBV7-2	TRBD2	TRBJ2-5	few	TGTGCCAGCAGCTTAGATCTGCGGGAGGGAAGGGGAGAGACCCAGTACTTC	CASSLDLREGRGETQYF
TRBV29-1	-	TRBJ1-4	-	TGCAGCGTTGAAGGGGGCAGGGTTGGTGAAAAACTGTTTTTT	CSVEGGRVGEKLFF
TRBV7-9	-	TRBJ2-2	many	TGTGCCAGCAGCTTAGGAAGGACAACGAACACCGGGGAGCTGTTTTTT	CASSLGRTTNTGELFF
TRBV7-9	-	TRBJ1-6	many	TGTGCCAGCAGCCACCGGGACAACTATTCACCCCTCCACTTT	CASSHRDNYSPLHF
TRBV15	-	TRBJ2-7	-	TGTGCCACCAGCAGAGAAGACACGGGGGTTTTCGAGCAGTACTTC	CATSREDTGVFEQYF
TRBV7-8	TRBD1	TRBJ1-5	-	TGTGCCAGCAGTCCGGACAGGGGGTTATATCAGCCCCAGCATTTT	CASSPDRGLYQPQHF
TRBV6-5	-	TRBJ1-1	many	TGTGCCAGCAGTTACCCGGGTGATACTGAAGCTTTCTTT	CASSYPGDTEAFF
TRBV11-2	-	TRBJ1-6	-	TGTGCCAGCTCACCAAGACAGGTGGGGAATTCACCCCTCCACTTT	CASSPRQVGNSPLHF
TRBV4-1	-	TRBJ2-5	-	TGCGCCAGCAGCCAAGATCGGGGGAGTTCAGAGACCCAGTACTTC	CASSQDRGSSETQYF
TRBV2	TRBD2	TRBJ2-7	-	TGTGCCAGCAGCGGGAGGGCATCCTACGAGCAGTACTTC	CASSGRASYEQYF
TRBV3-1	-	TRBJ1-2	few	TGTGCCAGCAGCCAAGATAACACAGGCCAGAGGGGCTACACCTTC	CASSQDNTGQRGYTF
TRBV19	TRBD2	TRBJ2-5	-	TGTGCCACCAGACCGGGACTAGCGGGATGGGTGCAAGAGACCCAGTACTTC	CATRPGLAGWVQETQYF
TRBV19	TRBD1	TRBJ2-6	-	TGTGCCAGTGGTGGACAGGGGGCGAGCGTAGCCAACGTCCTGACTTTC	CASGGQGASVANVLTF
TRBV9	-	TRBJ1-2	-	TGTGCCAGCAGCCCCCAGGGACTCGGAAACACCTTC	CASSPQGLGNTF
TRBV2	-	TRBJ1-2	-	TGTGCCAGCAGTTACGGGAACGGTCGAAGCACCACCTTC	CASSYGNGRSTTF
TRBV24-1	TRBD1	TRBJ1-2	many	TGTGCCACCGGGGGACAGGACTATGGCTACACCTTC	CATGGQDYGYTF
TRBV10-3	-	TRBJ1-4	-	TGTGCCATCAGTGACTCGAGCAGTTGGGAAAAACTGTTTTTT	CAISDSSSWEKLFF
TRBV20-1	-	TRBJ2-5	-	TGCAGTGCTAGAGCTGCGCAAGACCAGTACTTC	CSARAAQDQYF
TRBV25-1	-	TRBJ2-5	-	TGTGCCAGCAGTGACAATACAGGGACGGATGGTGAGACCCAGTACTTC	CASSDNTGTDGETQYF
TRBV3-1	TRBD1	TRBJ2-2	-	TGTGCCAGCAGCTTGGGGGACAGGGGGAACACCGGGGAGCTGTTTTTT	CASSLGDRGNTGELFF
TRBV6-1	-	TRBJ2-7	many	TGTGCCAGCAGACCTTTCTCAGGTTTTCTCTTCGACGAGCAGTACTTC	CASRPFSGFLFDEQYF
TRBV11-3	-	TRBJ2-7	-	TGTGCCAGCAGCTTAGGGAGCCGAGGGACCTACGAGCAGTACTTC	CASSLGSRGTYEQYF
TRBV18	-	TRBJ1-5	few	TGTGCCAGCTCACCAGAGAAGGCAGGGGATCAGCCCCAGCATTTT	CASSPEKAGDQPQHF
TRBV29-1	-	TRBJ2-7	-	TGCAGCGTTGGGTCAGTCAATTCCTACGAGCAGTACTTC	CSVGSVNSYEQYF
TRBV10-3	TRBD2	TRBJ2-7	-	TGTGCCATCAGTGAGTCGATAGCGGGAGTCCACGAGCAGTACTTC	CAISESIAGVHEQYF
TRBV9	-	TRBJ2-7	-	TGTGCCAGCAGCCCCAGGACCCGTTGGCGCGAGTCTTACGAGCAGTACTTC	CASSPRTRWRESYEQYF
TRBV29-1	-	TRBJ1-2	many	TGCAGCGTTGTGGGCCAGGGAGACGGAGTTGGCTACACCTTC	CSVVGQGDGVGYTF
TRBV4-1	-	TRBJ1-2	-	TGCGCCAGCAGCCAACTAGCGGGACTCTATGGCTACACCTTC	CASSQLAGLYGYTF
TRBV20-1	-	TRBJ1-6	-	TGCAGTGCTAGAGATAGAGTCAGGGCTGCTAATTCACCCCTCCACTTT	CSARDRVRAANSPLHF
TRBV10-2	TRBD1	TRBJ1-6	-	TGCGCCAGCATGGACAGGCAGAATTCACCCCTCCACTTT	CASMDRQNSPLHF
TRBV10-3	TRBD2	TRBJ2-5	-	TGTGCCATCAGTGCTAGAGCGGGGGGAGATCGGGAGACCCAGTACTTC	CAISARAGGDRETQYF
TRBV29-1	TRBD1	TRBJ1-1	-	TGCAGCACGACAGGGCCCACTGAAGCTTTCTTT	CSTTGPTEAFF
TRBV18	-	TRBJ1-2	few	TGTGCCAGCTCACCGACCGAGGGAGAGGGCTACACCTTC	CASSPTEGEGYTF
TRBV7-2	-	TRBJ1-3	-	TGTGCCAGCAGCCTCCCGAGAAGGGTTACGGGAAACACCATATATTTT	CASSLPRRVTGNTIYF
TRBV5-1	TRBD1	TRBJ1-6	many	TGCGCCAGCAGCCCTGATTTTGGGACAGGGGATTCACCCCTCCACTTT	CASSPDFGTGDSPLHF
TRBV7-8	-	TRBJ2-7	-	TGTGCCAGCAGCTCCTCCGGGACGACCTACGAGCAGTACTTC	CASSSSGTTYEQYF
TRBV9	-	TRBJ1-1	few	TGTGCCAGCAGCCAAGTAGGGAGGGGACGCGGAAACACTGAAGCTTTCTTT	CASSQVGRGRGNTEAFF
TRBV29-1	-	TRBJ1-4	once	TGCAGCGTAAGGACAGATGCAACTAATGAAAAACTGTTTTTT	CSVRTDATNEKLFF
TRBV9	-	TRBJ1-1	-	TGTGCCAGCAGCGTAGTAGGAGGGGACACTGAAGCTTTCTTT	CASSVVGGDTEAFF
TRBV6-1	-	TRBJ2-3	many	TGTGCCAGCAGGGCAGGGATAGGCCAGGGGACGCAGTATTTT	CASRAGIGQGTQYF
TRBV12-3/TRBV12-4	-	TRBJ1-2	many	TGTGCCAGCAGTTTGCAGGGGACCGTCAACTATGGCTACACCTTC	CASSLQGTVNYGYTF
TRBV29-1	-	TRBJ1-2	-	TGCAGCAGTGGGGCCGACGATGGCTACACCTTC	CSSGADDGYTF
TRBV20-1	TRBD2	TRBJ2-7	-	TGCAGTGCTAGCGTCGGGAGGGCCTCGGTGCAGTACTTC	CSASVGRASVQYF
TRBV6-6	-	TRBJ1-5	-	TGTGCCAGCAGTGACATAGTGGGGCAGCCCCAGCATTTT	CASSDIVGQPQHF
TRBV4-3	-	TRBJ1-6	many	TGCGCCAGCAGCCAAGTCTCGACAGGACCAAATTCACCCCTCCACTTT	CASSQVSTGPNSPLHF
TRBV14	TRBD2	TRBJ2-7	-	TGTGCCAGCAGCCGTTCTCGTGGCGGGAGGAACTACGAGCAGTACTTC	CASSRSRGGRNYEQYF
TRBV10-3	TRBD1	TRBJ1-4	-	TGTGCCATCAGCCCGGGACAGGGGAGAGGTGGCAATGAAAAACTGTTTTTT	CAISPGQGRGGNEKLFF
TRBV6-1	-	TRBJ1-2	few	TGTGCCAGCAGTGAACTTGGCACTGGGGTAGGCTACACCTTC	CASSELGTGVGYTF
TRBV6-1	-	TRBJ1-1	many	TGTGCCAGCAGTGAAGGGGACAACATGAACACTGAAGCTTTCTTT	CASSEGDNMNTEAFF